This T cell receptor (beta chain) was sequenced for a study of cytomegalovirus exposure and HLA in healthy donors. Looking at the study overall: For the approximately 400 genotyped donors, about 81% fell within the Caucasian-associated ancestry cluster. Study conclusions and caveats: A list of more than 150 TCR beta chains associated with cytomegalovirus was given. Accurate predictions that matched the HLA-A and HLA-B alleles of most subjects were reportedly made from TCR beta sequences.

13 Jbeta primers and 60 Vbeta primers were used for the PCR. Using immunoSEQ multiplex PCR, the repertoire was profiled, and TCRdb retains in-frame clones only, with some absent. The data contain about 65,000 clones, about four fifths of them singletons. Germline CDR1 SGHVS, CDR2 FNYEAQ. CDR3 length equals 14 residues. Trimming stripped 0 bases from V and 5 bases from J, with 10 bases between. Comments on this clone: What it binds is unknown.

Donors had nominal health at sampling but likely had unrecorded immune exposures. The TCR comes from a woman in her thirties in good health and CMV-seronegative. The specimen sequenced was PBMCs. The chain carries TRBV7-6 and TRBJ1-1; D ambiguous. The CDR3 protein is CASSLAPGGTEAFF. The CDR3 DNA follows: TGTGCCAGCAGCTTAGCTCCGGGAGGGACTGAAGCTTTCTTT. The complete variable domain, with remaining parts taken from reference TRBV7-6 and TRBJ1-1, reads GAGVSQSPRYKVTKRGQDVALRCDPISGHVSLYWYRQALGQGPEFLTYFNYEAQQDKSGLPNDRFSAERPEGSISTLTIQRTEQRDSAMYRCASSLAPGGTEAFFGQGTRLTVV.